The rows below give T cell receptor beta chains drawn from one sample of a study of blood T cells in healthy people across ages. TCRdb independently ran MiXCR on the 5' RACE reads; one entry per CDR3 protein. The sample records 1.5 million to 2 million distinct CDR3 sequences, 39% being singletons. The sequencing input was blood. All receptors come from a human donor in good health. The CDR3 runs from the conserved cysteine through the conserved F or W. D genes are given only for firm matches. Size tells how often a clone was seen (once, few, many) or the class of an expanded clone, and some rows leave it out.

size	V	D	J	CDR3	DNA
.	TRBV4-2	.	TRBJ1-2	CASSQGRRNLQVLYGYTF	TGTGCCAGCAGCCAAGGGCGCCGCAACTTACAGGTCCTCTATGGCTACACCTTC
many	TRBV5-4	.	TRBJ2-1	CASSLVSGDEQFF	TGTGCCAGCAGCTTGGTGTCGGGAGATGAGCAGTTCTTC
.	TRBV29-1	TRBD1	TRBJ2-7	CSVGTGIIGGEQYF	TGCAGCGTCGGGACAGGGATAATCGGCGGCGAGCAGTACTTC
.	TRBV28	TRBD1	TRBJ2-4	CASSFQRGQGNIQYF	TGTGCCAGCAGTTTTCAGCGGGGACAGGGTAACATTCAGTACTTC
few	TRBV7-9	TRBD1	TRBJ2-1	CASSLEQGVYNEQFF	TGTGCCAGCAGCTTAGAACAGGGGGTCTACAATGAGCAGTTCTTC
few	TRBV4-2	TRBD1	TRBJ2-5	CAGSHAGTGQETQYF	TGTGCCGGCAGCCATGCCGGGACAGGACAAGAGACCCAGTACTTC
.	TRBV20-1	TRBD2	TRBJ2-1	CSASRPSLAGVGDEQFF	TGCAGTGCTTCCCGCCCCTCTCTAGCGGGGGTAGGGGATGAGCAGTTCTTC
few	TRBV27	TRBD1	TRBJ2-7	CASSLGQGTFGEQYF	TGTGCCAGCAGTTTGGGACAGGGCACCTTCGGCGAGCAGTACTTC
.	TRBV4-1	.	TRBJ1-4	CASGMGLAGEKLFF	TGCGCCAGTGGAATGGGGTTGGCAGGTGAAAAACTGTTTTTT
.	TRBV7-2	TRBD1	TRBJ1-6	CASSLAAQGVGSPLHF	TGTGCCAGCAGCTTAGCGGCGCAGGGGGTTGGTTCACCCCTCCACTTT
once	TRBV28	.	TRBJ1-2	CASSLLASYSNYGYTF	TGTGCCAGCAGTTTATTGGCCAGCTACTCGAACTATGGCTACACCTTC
.	TRBV5-1	.	TRBJ2-3	CATARQATSTDTRYF	TGCGCCACCGCGAGACAGGCAACTAGCACAGATACGCGGTATTTT